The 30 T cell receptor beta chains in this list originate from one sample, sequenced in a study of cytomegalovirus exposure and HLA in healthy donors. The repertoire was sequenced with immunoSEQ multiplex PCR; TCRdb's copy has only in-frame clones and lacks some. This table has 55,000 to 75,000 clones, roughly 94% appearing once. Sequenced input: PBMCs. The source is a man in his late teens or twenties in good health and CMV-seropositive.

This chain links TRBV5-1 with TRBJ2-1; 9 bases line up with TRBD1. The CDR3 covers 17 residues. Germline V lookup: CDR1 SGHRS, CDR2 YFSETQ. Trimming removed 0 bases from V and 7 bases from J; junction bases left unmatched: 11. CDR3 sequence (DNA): TGCGCCAGCAGCTTGGAGAGGACAGGGGCGGGTTGGAATGAGCAGTTCTTC. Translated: CASSLERTGAGWNEQFF.

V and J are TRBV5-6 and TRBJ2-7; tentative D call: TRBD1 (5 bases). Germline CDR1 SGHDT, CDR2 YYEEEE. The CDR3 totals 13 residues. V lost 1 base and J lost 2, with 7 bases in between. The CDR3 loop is CASSLTGPYEQYF. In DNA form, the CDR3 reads TGTGCCAGCAGCTTGACAGGACCCTACGAGCAGTACTTC.

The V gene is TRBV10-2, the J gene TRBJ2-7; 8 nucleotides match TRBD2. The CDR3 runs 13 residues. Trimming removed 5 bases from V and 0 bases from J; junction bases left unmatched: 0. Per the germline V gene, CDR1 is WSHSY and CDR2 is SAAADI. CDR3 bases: TGCGCCAGCAGTAGCGGGAGCTCCTACGAGCAGTACTTC. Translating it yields CASSSGSSYEQYF.

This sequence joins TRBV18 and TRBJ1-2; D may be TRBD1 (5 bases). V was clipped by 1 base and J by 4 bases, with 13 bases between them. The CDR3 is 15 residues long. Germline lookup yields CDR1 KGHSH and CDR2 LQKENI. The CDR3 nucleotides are TGTGCCAGCTCACCACGGCCCAGGGATAGCTATGGCTACACCTTC. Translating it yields CASSPRPRDSYGYTF.

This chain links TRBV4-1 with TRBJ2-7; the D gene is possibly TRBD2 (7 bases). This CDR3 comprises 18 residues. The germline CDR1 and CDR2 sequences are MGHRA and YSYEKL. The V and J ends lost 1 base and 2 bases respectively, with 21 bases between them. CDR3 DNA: TGCGCCAGCAGCCAAGGGAGCGGGACAATGGACCGCGCCTACGAGCAGTACTTC. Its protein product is CASSQGSGTMDRAYEQYF.

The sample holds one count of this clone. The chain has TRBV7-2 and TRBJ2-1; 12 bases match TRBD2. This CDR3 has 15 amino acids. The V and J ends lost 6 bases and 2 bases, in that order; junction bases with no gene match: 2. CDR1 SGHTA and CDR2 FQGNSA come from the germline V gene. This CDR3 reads CASRLAGGTYNEQFF. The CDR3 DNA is TGTGCCAGCAGACTAGCGGGGGGCACCTACAATGAGCAGTTCTTC.

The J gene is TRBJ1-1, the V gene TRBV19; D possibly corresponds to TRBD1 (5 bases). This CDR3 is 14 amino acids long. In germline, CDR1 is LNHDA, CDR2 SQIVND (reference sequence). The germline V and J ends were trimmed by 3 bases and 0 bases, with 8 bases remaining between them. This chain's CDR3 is CASSITGVNTEAFF. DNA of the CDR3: TGTGCCAGTAGTATTACGGGGGTGAACACTGAAGCTTTCTTT.

The CDR3 is CASSSGTSRHFF. DNA for the CDR3: TGTGCCAGCAGTTCAGGGACTAGCCGTCACTTCTTC. The J gene is TRBJ2-1, the V gene TRBV6-1; the match to TRBD2 covers 9 bases. V shed 5 bases and J 16 bases; nucleotides not matched to a gene: 9. The CDR3 runs 12 residues. The germline V gene has CDR1 MNHNS and CDR2 SASEGT.

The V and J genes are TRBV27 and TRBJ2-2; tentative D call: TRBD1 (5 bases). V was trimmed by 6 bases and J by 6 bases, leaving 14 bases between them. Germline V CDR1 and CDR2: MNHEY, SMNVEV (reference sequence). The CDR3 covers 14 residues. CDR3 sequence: CASRMTDRAGELFF. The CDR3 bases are TGTGCCAGCAGAATGACAGACCGGGCCGGGGAGCTGTTTTTT.

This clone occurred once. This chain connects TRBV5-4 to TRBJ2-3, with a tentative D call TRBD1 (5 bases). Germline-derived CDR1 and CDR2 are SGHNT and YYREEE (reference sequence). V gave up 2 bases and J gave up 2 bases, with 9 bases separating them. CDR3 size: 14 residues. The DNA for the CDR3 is TGTGCCAGCAGCTTTTCCAGGGACACAGATACGCAGTATTTT. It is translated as CASSFSRDTDTQYF.

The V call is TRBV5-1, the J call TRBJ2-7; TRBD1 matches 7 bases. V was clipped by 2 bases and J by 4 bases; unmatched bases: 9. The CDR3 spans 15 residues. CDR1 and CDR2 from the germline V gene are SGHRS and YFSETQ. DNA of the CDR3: TGCGCCAGCAGCTTAAATAGGGGGCTACCTTACGAGCAGTACTTC. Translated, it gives CASSLNRGLPYEQYF.

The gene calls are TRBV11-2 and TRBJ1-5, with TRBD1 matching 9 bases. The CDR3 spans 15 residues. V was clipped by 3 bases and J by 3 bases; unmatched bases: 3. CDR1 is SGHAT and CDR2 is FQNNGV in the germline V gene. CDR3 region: CASSFGQGINQPQHF. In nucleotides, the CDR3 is TGTGCCAGCAGCTTCGGACAGGGGATCAATCAGCCCCAGCATTTT.

The CDR3 nucleotides read TGTGCCATCAATGCCGGGACAAACACCGGGGAGCTGTTTTTT. It translates to CAINAGTNTGELFF. This chain uses TRBV10-3 with TRBJ2-2; D may be TRBD1 (6 bases). This CDR3 region has 14 residues. Trimming left V 7 bases short and J 2 bases short, with 11 bases between. Per the germline V gene, CDR1 is ENHRY and CDR2 is SYGVKD.

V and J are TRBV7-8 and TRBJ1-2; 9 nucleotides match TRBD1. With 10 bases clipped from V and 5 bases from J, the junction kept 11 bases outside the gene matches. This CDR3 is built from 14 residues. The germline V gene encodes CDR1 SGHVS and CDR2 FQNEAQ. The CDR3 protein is CATKNRQGDYGYTF. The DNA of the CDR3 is TGTGCCACCAAAAACCGACAGGGGGATTATGGCTACACCTTC.

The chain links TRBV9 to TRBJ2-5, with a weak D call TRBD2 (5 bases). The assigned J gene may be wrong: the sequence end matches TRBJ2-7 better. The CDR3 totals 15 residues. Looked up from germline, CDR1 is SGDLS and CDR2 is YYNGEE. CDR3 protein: CASSVQPGLLYEQYF. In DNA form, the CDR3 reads TGTGCCAGCAGCGTCCAACCCGGACTCCTCTACGAGCAGTACTTC.

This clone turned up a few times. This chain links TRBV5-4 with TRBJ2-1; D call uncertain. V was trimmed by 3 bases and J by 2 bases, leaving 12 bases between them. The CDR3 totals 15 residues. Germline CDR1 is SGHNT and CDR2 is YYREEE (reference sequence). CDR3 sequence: CASSSRSLPYNEQFF. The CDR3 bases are TGTGCCAGCAGCTCCCGTTCGCTACCCTACAATGAGCAGTTCTTC.

DNA of the CDR3: TGTGCCATCAGCGCGACAGGGGGCCATGAGCAGTTCTTC. It codes for CAISATGGHEQFF. J is TRBJ2-1 and V is TRBV10-3; 10 bases fit TRBD1. With 6 bases clipped from V and 8 bases from J, the junction kept 4 bases outside the gene matches. Germline lookup yields CDR1 ENHRY and CDR2 SYGVKD. The CDR3 sequence is 13 residues long.

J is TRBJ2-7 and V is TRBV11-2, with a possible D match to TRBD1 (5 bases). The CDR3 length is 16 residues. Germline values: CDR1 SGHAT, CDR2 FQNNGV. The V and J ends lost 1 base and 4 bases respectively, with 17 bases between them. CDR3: CASSLVQGLPPYEQYF. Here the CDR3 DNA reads TGTGCCAGCAGCTTAGTGCAGGGCCTACCTCCTTACGAGCAGTACTTC.

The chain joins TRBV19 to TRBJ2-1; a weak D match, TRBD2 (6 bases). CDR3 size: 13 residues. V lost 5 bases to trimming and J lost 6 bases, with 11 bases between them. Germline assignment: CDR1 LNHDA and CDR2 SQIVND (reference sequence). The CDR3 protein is CASSFSGGNEQFF. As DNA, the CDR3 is TGTGCCAGTAGTTTTAGCGGCGGCAATGAGCAGTTCTTC. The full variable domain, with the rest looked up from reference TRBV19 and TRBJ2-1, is DGGITQSPKYLFRKEGQNVTLSCEQNLNHDAMYWYRQDPGQGLRLIYYSQIVNDFQKGDIAEGYSVSREKKESFPLTVTSAQKNPTAFYLCASSFSGGNEQFFGPGTRLTVL.

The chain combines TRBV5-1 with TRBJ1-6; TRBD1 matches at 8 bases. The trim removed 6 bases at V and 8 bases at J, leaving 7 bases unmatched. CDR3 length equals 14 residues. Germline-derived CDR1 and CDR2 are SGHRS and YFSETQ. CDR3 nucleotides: TGCGCCAGCACGAGACAGGGGAAGGATTCACCCCTCCACTTT. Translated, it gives CASTRQGKDSPLHF.

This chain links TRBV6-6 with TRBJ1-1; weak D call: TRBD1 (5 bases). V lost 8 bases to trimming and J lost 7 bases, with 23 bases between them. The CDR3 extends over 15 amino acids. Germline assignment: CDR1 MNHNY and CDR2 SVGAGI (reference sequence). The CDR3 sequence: CASAPALSGGGEAFF. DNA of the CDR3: TGTGCCAGCGCCCCGGCCCTTTCCGGGGGAGGTGAAGCTTTCTTT.

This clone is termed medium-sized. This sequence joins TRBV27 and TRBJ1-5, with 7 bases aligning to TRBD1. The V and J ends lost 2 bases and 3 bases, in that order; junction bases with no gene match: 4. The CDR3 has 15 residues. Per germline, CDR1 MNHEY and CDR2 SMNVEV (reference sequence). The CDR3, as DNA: TGTGCCAGCAGTTTAACAGGGACAGTCAATCAGCCCCAGCATTTT. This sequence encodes CASSLTGTVNQPQHF.

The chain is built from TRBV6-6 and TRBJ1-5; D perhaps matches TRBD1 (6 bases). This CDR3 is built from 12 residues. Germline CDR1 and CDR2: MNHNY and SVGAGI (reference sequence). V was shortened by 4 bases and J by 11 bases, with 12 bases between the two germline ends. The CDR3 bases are TGTGCCAGCAGTTTCAGGGACATGGCCCAGCATTTT. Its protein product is CASSFRDMAQHF.

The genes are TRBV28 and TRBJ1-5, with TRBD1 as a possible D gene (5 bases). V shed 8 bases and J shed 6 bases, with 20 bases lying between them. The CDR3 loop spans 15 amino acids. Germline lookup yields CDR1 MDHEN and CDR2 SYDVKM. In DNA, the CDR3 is TGTGCCAGCGCGACCTCGACGGGGGAAGGTCAGCCCCAGCATTTT. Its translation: CASATSTGEGQPQHF.

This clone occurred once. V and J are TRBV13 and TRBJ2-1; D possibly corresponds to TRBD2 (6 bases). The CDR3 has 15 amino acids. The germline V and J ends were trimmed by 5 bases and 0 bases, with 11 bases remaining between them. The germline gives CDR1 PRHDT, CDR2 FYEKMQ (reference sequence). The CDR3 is CASSRGGTSYNEQFF. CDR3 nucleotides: TGTGCCAGCAGCCGAGGCGGGACCTCCTACAATGAGCAGTTCTTC.

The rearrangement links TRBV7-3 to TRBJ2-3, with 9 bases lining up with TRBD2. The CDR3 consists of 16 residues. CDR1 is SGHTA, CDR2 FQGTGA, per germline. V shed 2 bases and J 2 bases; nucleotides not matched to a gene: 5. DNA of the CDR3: TGTGCCAGCAGCTTAGGTCTAGCGGGGCCCACAGATACGCAGTATTTT. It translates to CASSLGLAGPTDTQYF.

Written as DNA, the CDR3 is TGTGCCAGCAGCTCTACAGGCCAGGGAGGTGGCTACACCTTC. This codes for CASSSTGQGGGYTF. This chain links TRBV9 with TRBJ1-2, with D maybe TRBD1 (5 bases). This CDR3 is 14 amino acids long. Looked up from germline, CDR1 is SGDLS and CDR2 is YYNGEE. Trimming cost V 4 bases and J 7 bases, with 17 bases left between them.

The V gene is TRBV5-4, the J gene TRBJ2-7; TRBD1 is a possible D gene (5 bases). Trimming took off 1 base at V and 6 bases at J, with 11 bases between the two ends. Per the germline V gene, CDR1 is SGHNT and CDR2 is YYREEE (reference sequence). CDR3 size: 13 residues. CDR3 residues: CASSLRRGSEQYF. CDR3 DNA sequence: TGTGCCAGCAGCTTGCGTAGGGGCAGCGAGCAGTACTTC.

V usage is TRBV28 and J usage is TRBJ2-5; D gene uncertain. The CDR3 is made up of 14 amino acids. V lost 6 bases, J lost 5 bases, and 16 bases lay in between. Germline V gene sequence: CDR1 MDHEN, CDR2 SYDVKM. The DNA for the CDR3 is TGTGCCAGCAGCTCTATAGTCCAGGTGGAGACCCAGTACTTC. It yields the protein CASSSIVQVETQYF.

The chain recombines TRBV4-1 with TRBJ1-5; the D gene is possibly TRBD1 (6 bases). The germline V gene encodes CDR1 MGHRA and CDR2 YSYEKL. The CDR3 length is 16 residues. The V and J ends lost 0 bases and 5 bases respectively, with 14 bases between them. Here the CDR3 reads CASSQDWTALHQPQHF. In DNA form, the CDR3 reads TGCGCCAGCAGCCAAGATTGGACAGCCTTGCATCAGCCCCAGCATTTT.